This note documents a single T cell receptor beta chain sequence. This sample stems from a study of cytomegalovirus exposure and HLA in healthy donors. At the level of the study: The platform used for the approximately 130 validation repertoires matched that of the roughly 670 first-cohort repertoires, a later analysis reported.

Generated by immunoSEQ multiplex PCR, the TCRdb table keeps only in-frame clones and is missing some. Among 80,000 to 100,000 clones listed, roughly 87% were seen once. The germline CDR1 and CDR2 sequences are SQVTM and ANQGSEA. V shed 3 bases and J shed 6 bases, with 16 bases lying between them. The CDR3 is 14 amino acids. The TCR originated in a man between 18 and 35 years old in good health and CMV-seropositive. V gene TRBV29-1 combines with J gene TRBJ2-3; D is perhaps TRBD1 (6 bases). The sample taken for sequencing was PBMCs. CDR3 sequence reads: CSVEGEGGPDTQYF. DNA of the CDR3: TGCAGCGTTGAGGGGGAAGGGGGTCCGGATACGCAGTATTTT.